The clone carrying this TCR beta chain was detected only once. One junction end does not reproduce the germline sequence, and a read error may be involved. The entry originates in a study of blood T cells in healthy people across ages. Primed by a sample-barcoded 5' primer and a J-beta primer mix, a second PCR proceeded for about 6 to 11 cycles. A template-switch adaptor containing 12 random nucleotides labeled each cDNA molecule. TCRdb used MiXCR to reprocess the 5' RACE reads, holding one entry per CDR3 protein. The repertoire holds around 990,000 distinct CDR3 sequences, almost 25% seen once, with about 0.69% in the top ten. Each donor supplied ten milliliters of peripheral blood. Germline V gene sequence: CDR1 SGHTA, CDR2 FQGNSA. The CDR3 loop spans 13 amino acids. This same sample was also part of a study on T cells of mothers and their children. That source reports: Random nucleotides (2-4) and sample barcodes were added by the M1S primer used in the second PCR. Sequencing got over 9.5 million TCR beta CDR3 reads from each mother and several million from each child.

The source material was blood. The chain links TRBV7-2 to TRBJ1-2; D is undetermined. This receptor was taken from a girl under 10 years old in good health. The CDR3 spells CVSSLQNEDGYTF. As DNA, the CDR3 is TGTGTCAGCAGCTTACAGAATGAGGATGGCTACACCTTC.